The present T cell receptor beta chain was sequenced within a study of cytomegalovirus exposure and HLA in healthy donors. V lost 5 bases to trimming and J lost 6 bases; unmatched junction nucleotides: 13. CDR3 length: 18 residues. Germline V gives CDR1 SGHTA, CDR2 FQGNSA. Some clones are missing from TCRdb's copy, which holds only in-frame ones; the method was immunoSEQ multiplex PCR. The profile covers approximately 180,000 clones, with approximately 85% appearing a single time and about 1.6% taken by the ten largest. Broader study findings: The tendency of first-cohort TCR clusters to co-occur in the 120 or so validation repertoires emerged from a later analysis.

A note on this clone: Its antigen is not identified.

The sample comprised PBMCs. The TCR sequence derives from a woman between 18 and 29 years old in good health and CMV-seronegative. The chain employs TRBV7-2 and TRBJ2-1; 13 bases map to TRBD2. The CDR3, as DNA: TGTGCCAGCAGCCCACGGACTAGCGGGGGACGCCCCATCAATGAGCAGTTCTTC. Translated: CASSPRTSGGRPINEQFF.